This T cell receptor beta chain was found in a study of cytomegalovirus exposure and HLA in healthy donors. Study information: Later, an analysis reported that the 110 or so validation repertoires had used the same platform as the 666 first-cohort repertoires. General study findings and limits: The study put 150 to 200 TCR beta chains on its list as cytomegalovirus-associated. That first-cohort TCR clusters tended to co-occur in the 100 to 150 validation repertoires was found in a later analysis.

Sequencing was performed with immunoSEQ multiplex PCR; in TCRdb, only in-frame clones are kept and a portion is missing. The table includes more than 60,000 clones, approximately 96% detected once. Germline loops: CDR1 GTSNPN, CDR2 SVGIG (reference sequence). This CDR3 comprises 15 residues. Trimming at V came to 2 bases and at J to 2 bases, leaving 5 bases not matched to a gene. With respect to this clone: Its specificity is unknown.

The donors were part of the approximately 130-subject validation cohort, which stood apart from the 666-subject first cohort. The chain uses TRBV30 and TRBJ1-3, with TRBD1 matching 8 bases. The TCR was taken from a woman aged 18-29 years in good health and CMV-seropositive. Input material: PBMCs. Here the CDR3 reads CAWSQGTGTGNTIYF. The CDR3 DNA reads as TGTGCCTGGAGTCAAGGGACAGGAACTGGAAACACCATATATTTT.